Each of the 10 T cell receptor beta chains below was sequenced from the same sample in a study of CD8+ T cells in alopecia areata. After isolation, RNA underwent reverse transcription to generate cDNA as the sequencing template. Sequenced by immunoSEQ multiplex PCR; TCRdb stores in-frame clones only, minus some. The repertoire holds roughly 200,000 clones, with 63% as singletons. Specimen: CD4+ T cells sorted from blood, collected at week 0. These receptors all come from a human donor with alopecia areata.

This clone was counted once. V is TRBV29-1 and J is TRBJ1-2, with 7 nucleotides matching TRBD1. Germline trimming cut 7 bases from V and 6 bases from J; bases unmatched to any gene: 5. The CDR3 loop spans 11 amino acids. The germline V gene encodes CDR1 SQVTM and CDR2 ANQGSEA. For the CDR3, the DNA is TGCAGCGGAACAGGGGCAAATGGCTACACCTTC. It specifies CSGTGANGYTF.

The rearrangement uses TRBV4-3 and TRBJ2-1; no definite D call. Trimming left V 6 bases short and J 1 base short, with 16 bases between. Germline CDR1 is LGHNA and CDR2 is YSLEER. The CDR3 is 16 residues long. The CDR3 spells CASSSGGQMSYNEQFF. The CDR3 region has the DNA TGCGCCAGCAGTTCGGGTGGGCAAATGTCCTACAATGAGCAGTTCTTC.

The V call is TRBV5-1, the J call TRBJ1-1; TRBD1 agrees at 7 bases. The CDR3 totals 14 residues. Germline CDR1 is SGHRS and CDR2 is YFSETQ. Losses at the gene ends were 2 bases for V and 4 bases for J; bases not matched to a gene: 5. This CDR3 reads CASSLMTGSTEAFF. The CDR3 DNA is TGCGCCAGCAGCTTAATGACAGGGAGCACTGAAGCTTTCTTT.

This clone was counted between two and nine times. J is TRBJ1-2 and V is TRBV5-6; a possible D gene is TRBD1 (6 bases). The germline V gene has CDR1 SGHDT and CDR2 YYEEEE. The CDR3 is 13 amino acids. Trimming took off 0 bases at V and 6 bases at J, with 9 bases between the two ends. CDR3 residues: CASSLAQGDGYTF. The DNA for the CDR3 is TGTGCCAGCAGCTTGGCACAGGGTGATGGCTACACCTTC.

CDR3 in amino acids: CASHRGSPSTEQYF. CDR3 nucleotide sequence: TGTGCCAGCCACCGGGGGAGCCCCAGTACCGAGCAGTACTTC. This chain uses TRBV2 with TRBJ2-7, with D possibly TRBD2 on 6 matching bases. The CDR3 runs 14 residues. The germline V and J ends were trimmed by 8 bases and 6 bases, with 20 bases remaining between them. Germline CDR1 and CDR2: SNHLY and FYNNEI.

The genes are TRBV29-1 and TRBJ1-6, with 7 bases fitting TRBD1. With 5 bases clipped from V and 9 bases from J, the junction kept 7 bases outside the gene matches. This CDR3 is 13 amino acids long. Germline CDR1 reads SQVTM; CDR2 reads ANQGSEA. The CDR3 reads CSVRQGPGSPLHF. The CDR3 DNA follows: TGCAGCGTTCGACAGGGCCCTGGTTCACCCCTCCACTTT.

The CDR3 is CATSRDGLAGKYEQYF. As DNA, the CDR3 is TGTGCCACCAGCAGAGATGGCCTAGCGGGGAAGTACGAGCAGTACTTC. V and J are TRBV15 and TRBJ2-7; 9 nucleotides agree with TRBD2. Looked up from germline, CDR1 is LNHNV and CDR2 is YYDKDF (reference sequence). V lost 0 bases to trimming and J lost 4 bases; unmatched junction nucleotides: 7. The CDR3 consists of 16 residues.

The chain uses TRBV4-3 and TRBJ2-4; 8 positions match TRBD1. The CDR3 length is 15 residues. From germline, CDR1 is LGHNA and CDR2 YSLEER. Losses at the gene ends were 4 bases for V and 5 bases for J; bases not matched to a gene: 7. Here the CDR3 DNA reads TGCGCCAGCAGCCCCCAGGGGGCGAGGGAAAACATTCAGTACTTC. As protein: CASSPQGARENIQYF.

The V and J genes are TRBV18 and TRBJ2-3; no reliable D call. Trimming removed 2 bases from V and 2 bases from J, with 5 bases in between. CDR3 size: 13 residues. Germline CDR1 is KGHSH and CDR2 is LQKENI. In DNA form, the CDR3 reads TGTGCCAGCTCACCAGGGGACACAGATACGCAGTATTTT. Its translation: CASSPGDTDTQYF.

This chain uses TRBV27 with TRBJ2-5; unclear D gene. Germline V lookup: CDR1 MNHEY, CDR2 SMNVEV (reference sequence). The CDR3 spans 15 residues. V lost 3 bases to trimming and J lost 4 bases, with 15 bases between them. CDR3 protein: CASSFSTRSGETQYF. The CDR3 DNA sequence: TGTGCCAGCAGTTTCTCTACGAGGTCCGGAGAGACCCAGTACTTC.